Given below is one TCR beta chain in context. Germline CDR1 reads LGHNA; CDR2 reads YNFKEQ. CDR3 length: 16 residues. V was clipped by 4 bases and J by 3 bases; unmatched bases: 9. This sample is part of a study of T-cell reconstitution after alpha-beta-depleted transplantation in children. Unique molecular identifiers were used in preparing the TCRbeta library. TCRdb independently ran MiXCR on the PCR reads; one entry per CDR3 protein. The sample carries over 550,000 distinct CDR3 sequences, roughly a tenth recorded once. The chain carries TRBV4-2 and TRBJ2-3; 8 bases are a match to TRBD2. This specimen was PBMCs from the stem cell graft donor, taken from the stem cell graft. The TCR sequence derives from a human donor who donated a stem cell graft to a child with acute myeloid leukemia. In nucleotides, the CDR3 is TGTGCCAGCAGCCCCAGGCTAGCGGGTTATACAGATACGCAGTATTTT. Residues: CASSPRLAGYTDTQYF.